Listed here are 32 T cell receptor beta chains from one sample, sequenced in a study of blood T cells in healthy people across ages. Together with a sample-barcoded 5' primer, a J-beta primer mix was included in a second PCR lasting 7 to 11 cycles. TCRdb reprocessed the 5' RACE reads with MiXCR, giving one entry per CDR3 protein. The sample carries about 670,000 distinct CDR3 sequences, less than 45% recorded once. The sample comprised blood. These receptors were collected from an elderly man in good health.

The chain recombines TRBV7-3 with TRBJ2-3; 15 bases map to TRBD2. Per germline, CDR1 SGHTA and CDR2 FQGTGA. The CDR3 is 17 residues long. V was clipped by 5 bases and J by 3 bases; unmatched bases: 6. CDR3 loop: CASSPGTSGRLTDTQYF. CDR3 DNA sequence: TGTGCCAGCAGCCCCGGGACTAGCGGGAGGTTGACAGATACGCAGTATTTT.

This clonotype turned up a few times. The rearrangement joins TRBV20-1 to TRBJ2-1, with 14 bases matching TRBD2. The CDR3 totals 18 residues. V shed 5 bases and J 7 bases; nucleotides not matched to a gene: 16. Germline V gene lookup returns CDR1 DFQATT and CDR2 SNEGSKA (reference sequence). The CDR3 loop reads CSASGTSGRNWISNEQFF. The CDR3, as DNA: TGCAGTGCTTCCGGGACTAGCGGGAGAAATTGGATCTCGAATGAGCAGTTCTTC.

This clonotype was detected a few times. The gene calls are TRBV5-1 and TRBJ2-1; tentatively, D is TRBD2 (5 bases). Per germline, CDR1 SGHRS and CDR2 YFSETQ. The CDR3 sequence is 15 residues long. V dropped 0 bases and J dropped 0 bases, with 7 bases sitting between them. The CDR3 region has the DNA TGCGCCAGCAGCTTGGACGGGGACTCCTACAATGAGCAGTTCTTC. Its translation is CASSLDGDSYNEQFF. The full variable domain, in which reference TRBV5-1 and TRBJ2-1 provide the parts outside the CDR3, is KAGVTQTPRYLIKTRGQQVTLSCSPISGHRSVSWYQQTPGQGLQFLFEYFSETQRNKGNFPGRFSGRQFSNSRSEMNVSTLELGDSALYLCASSLDGDSYNEQFFGPGTRLTVL.

This clonotype was found a few times. The V and J genes are TRBV10-1 and TRBJ1-2; D may be TRBD1 (6 bases). CDR3 size: 13 residues. Trimming stripped 3 bases from V and 7 bases from J, with 12 bases between. From germline, CDR1 is WNHNN and CDR2 SYGVQD (reference sequence). CDR3 residues: CASSESRGAGYTF. The CDR3 DNA reads as TGCGCCAGCAGTGAATCGAGGGGGGCTGGCTACACCTTC.

V is TRBV6-1 and J is TRBJ2-7; possible D gene TRBD2, 6 bases. The closer fit of TRBJ2-5 to the DNA end suggests the J call may be wrong. Germline values: CDR1 MNHNS, CDR2 SASEGT. The CDR3 totals 13 residues. Here the CDR3 reads CASSEEVGGTQYF. CDR3 DNA sequence: TGTGCCAGCAGTGAAGAGGTGGGAGGGACCCAGTACTTC.

The chain employs TRBV7-2 and TRBJ2-5; 12 bases align to TRBD2. Germline CDR1 SGHTA, CDR2 FQGNSA. CDR3 length equals 16 residues. V lost 0 bases and J lost 5; bases outside the gene matches: 4. The CDR3 reads CASSLAGTSGLETQYF. The CDR3 DNA reads TGTGCCAGCAGCTTAGCGGGGACTAGCGGGCTGGAGACCCAGTACTTC.

V gene TRBV13 combines with J gene TRBJ2-5; 15 bases align to TRBD2. Germline values: CDR1 PRHDT, CDR2 FYEKMQ (reference sequence). The CDR3 spans 19 residues. J was trimmed by 11 bases and V by 2 bases; bases with no gene match: 18. This chain's CDR3 is CASSLRGLAGGPDYNEQYF. CDR3 nucleotides: TGTGCCAGCAGCTTACGGGGACTAGCGGGAGGTCCGGACTACAATGAGCAGTACTTC.

The CDR3 nucleotides read TGTGCCAGCAGCTTAGTTCCGGCTAGCGGGAGTAGTAATGAGCAGTTCTTC. This encodes CASSLVPASGSSNEQFF. This chain uses TRBV7-6 with TRBJ2-1, with 10 positions matching TRBD2. Germline trimming cut 1 base from V and 7 bases from J; bases unmatched to any gene: 10. Looked up from germline, CDR1 is SGHVS and CDR2 is FNYEAQ. The CDR3 runs 17 residues.

The chain uses TRBV7-2 and TRBJ1-1; TRBD1 might be the D (5 bases). V lost 5 bases and J lost 1, with 14 bases in between. The length of the CDR3 is 15 residues. Looked up from germline, CDR1 is SGHTA and CDR2 is FQGNSA. The CDR3 DNA sequence: TGTGCCAGCAGCCCTTGGGAAGGGACGAACACTGAAGCTTTCTTT. It is translated as CASSPWEGTNTEAFF.

The chain has TRBV14 and TRBJ2-7; D assignment may be TRBD1 or TRBD2 (5 bases each). The V gene's germline CDR1 is SGHDN and CDR2 FVKESK. The V and J ends lost 0 bases and 3 bases respectively, with 12 bases between them. The CDR3 covers 15 residues. CDR3 sequence: CASSQDPGPHYEQYF. CDR3 DNA: TGTGCCAGCAGCCAAGATCCGGGACCACACTACGAGCAGTACTTC. The full variable domain, in which reference TRBV14 and TRBJ2-7 provide the parts outside the CDR3, is EAGVTQFPSHSVIEKGQTVTLRCDPISGHDNLYWYRRVMGKEIKFLLHFVKESKQDESGMPNNRFLAERTGGTYSTLKVQPAELEDSGVYFCASSQDPGPHYEQYFGPGTRLTVT.

A few counts support this clonotype. The V and J genes are TRBV6-2 or TRBV6-3 and TRBJ2-5; 8 positions agree with TRBD2. The trim removed 5 bases at V and 5 bases at J, leaving 10 bases unmatched. The CDR3 totals 15 residues. Germline CDR1 reads MNHEY; CDR2 reads SVGEGT. Here the CDR3 reads CASSPPGTRGETQYF. The CDR3 DNA reads as TGTGCCAGCAGTCCTCCCGGGACTAGGGGGGAGACCCAGTACTTC.

Here the CDR3 DNA reads TGTGCCAGTCAAGGGTCCAATGAGCAGTTCTTC. It translates to CASQGSNEQFF. The chain joins TRBV28 to TRBJ2-1; D remains unclear. Germline loops: CDR1 MDHEN, CDR2 SYDVKM. With 9 bases removed from V and 6 bases from J, the gap between germline ends came to 9 bases. The CDR3 has 11 residues.

The chain joins TRBV6-1 to TRBJ2-7; tentatively, D is TRBD1 or TRBD2 (5 bases each). CDR1 and CDR2 (germline): MNHNS, SASEGT. The length of the CDR3 is 14 residues. Between the trimmed V and J ends, which lost 7 bases and 6 bases, there was a span of 19 bases. CDR3 nucleotides: TGTGCCAGCAATAACCCCGGTGGGGACGGCGAGCAGTACTTC. Translating it yields CASNNPGGDGEQYF.

This clonotype has a handful of counts. The chain uses TRBV6-6 and TRBJ2-7; TRBD1 matches 7 bases. The CDR3 has 15 residues. V lost 2 bases to trimming and J lost 9 bases; unmatched junction nucleotides: 13. CDR1 is MNHNY, CDR2 SVGAGI, per germline (reference sequence). DNA of the CDR3: TGTGCCAGCAGTTACGCAAGACAGGGAGCAGGGGGGCAGTACTTC. This gives the protein CASSYARQGAGGQYF.

The chain links TRBV30 to TRBJ2-7; 11 positions match TRBD1. J lost 6 bases, V lost 5 bases, and 3 bases had no gene match. The length of the CDR3 is 12 residues. Germline loops: CDR1 GTSNPN, CDR2 SVGIG (reference sequence). CDR3 amino acids: CAWGQGAGEQYF. CDR3 DNA: TGTGCCTGGGGACAGGGGGCTGGCGAGCAGTACTTC.

This clonotype was seen only a few times. The J gene is TRBJ2-1, the V gene TRBV7-2; no firm D call. This CDR3 contains 17 residues. Trimming removed 4 bases at V and 0 bases at J, with 16 bases between. Germline V CDR1 and CDR2: SGHTA, FQGNSA. The CDR3 DNA reads as TGTGCCAGCAGCTCGTCGTTGGGCGTCCTCTCCTACAATGAGCAGTTCTTC. Translation gives CASSSSLGVLSYNEQFF.

The chain couples TRBV5-6 to TRBJ2-5, with 9 bases fitting TRBD2. Looked up from germline, CDR1 is SGHDT and CDR2 is YYEEEE. This CDR3 has 16 amino acids. V trimming: 1 base; J trimming: 2 bases; junction bases outside the gene matches: 6. The CDR3 DNA is TGTGCCAGCAGCTTGCCTCTTAGCGGGGGACAAGAGACCCAGTACTTC. As protein: CASSLPLSGGQETQYF.

The chain is built from TRBV9 and TRBJ2-5; TRBD2 matches at 11 bases. The tail of the sequence fits TRBJ2-7 better, so the J call may be wrong. The CDR3 has 15 residues. Germline loops: CDR1 SGDLS, CDR2 YYNGEE. The CDR3 spells CASSVELAGGHEQYF. In nucleotides, the CDR3 is TGTGCCAGCAGCGTTGAGCTAGCGGGGGGCCACGAGCAGTACTTC.

This clonotype came up a few times. J is TRBJ2-1 and V is TRBV4-1; 12 bases match TRBD2. The germline V gene encodes CDR1 MGHRA and CDR2 YSYEKL. The CDR3 totals 17 residues. The ends lost 0 bases at V and 9 bases at J; junction bases unmatched: 9. CDR3 residues: CASSQDPLAGGKGEQFF. The CDR3 DNA is TGCGCCAGCAGCCAAGATCCCCTAGCGGGGGGGAAAGGTGAGCAGTTCTTC.

The chain is built from TRBV5-1 and TRBJ2-3, with D hard to call. This CDR3 contains 14 residues. Germline CDR1 SGHRS, CDR2 YFSETQ. The V gene lost 0 bases and the J gene lost 6 bases, with 11 bases spanning the gap. In DNA form, the CDR3 reads TGCGCCAGCAGCTTGGTTGTGGGAACGGATACGCAGTATTTT. Its protein product is CASSLVVGTDTQYF.

This sequence joins TRBV20-1 and TRBJ1-5; no reliable D call. Trimming left V 1 base short and J 5 bases short, with 9 bases between. The CDR3 is 13 residues long. Germline values: CDR1 DFQATT, CDR2 SNEGSKA (reference sequence). The CDR3 DNA sequence: TGCAGTGCTAGAGGAAGGAGGGATCAGCCCCAGCATTTT. Encoded protein: CSARGRRDQPQHF.

Regarding this clonotype: Relative to the germline gene, one junction end is altered; a read error may explain this. The V call is TRBV28, the J call TRBJ2-7, with a weak D call TRBD2 (6 bases). CDR3 length: 12 amino acids. In germline, CDR1 is MDHEN, CDR2 SYDVKM. CDR3 DNA: TGTGCCGGCAGTTTATGGGGGGACGAGCAGTACTTC. Amino acids: CAGSLWGDEQYF.

In its sample, this clonotype was seen a few times. The chain couples TRBV9 to TRBJ2-3; 8 bases map to TRBD2. The trim removed 0 bases at V and 2 bases at J, leaving 5 bases unmatched. The CDR3 runs to 16 residues. Germline CDR1 and CDR2: SGDLS and YYNGEE. In nucleotides, the CDR3 is TGTGCCAGCAGCGTAGAACTAGCGGTTACCACAGATACGCAGTATTTT. Protein: CASSVELAVTTDTQYF.

This clonotype was detected a few times. The gene calls are TRBV3-1 and TRBJ2-7, with TRBD1 as a possible D gene (5 bases). This CDR3 contains 15 residues. Germline assignment: CDR1 LGHDT and CDR2 YNNKEL (reference sequence). The V gene lost 0 bases and the J gene lost 0 bases, with 9 bases spanning the gap. Here the CDR3 reads CASSQEQANSYEQYF. The CDR3 DNA sequence: TGTGCCAGCAGCCAAGAACAGGCGAACTCCTACGAGCAGTACTTC.

As concerns this clonotype: The conserved closing phenylalanine or tryptophan is absent in this CDR3, likely reflecting a read error. The chain joins TRBV4-3 to TRBJ2-4, with 10 positions matching TRBD2. The assigned J gene may be wrong: the sequence end matches TRBJ2-5 better. Germline V CDR1 and CDR2: LGHNA, YSLEER. The CDR3 length is 15 residues. For the CDR3, the DNA is TGCGCCAGCAGCCAAGGGGCTAGCGGGAGTGAGACCCAGTACTAC. This sequence encodes CASSQGASGSETQYY.

This clonotype was seen a handful of times. The chain carries TRBV7-9 and TRBJ2-5; 8 bases align to TRBD2. This CDR3 has 18 amino acids. From germline, CDR1 is SEHNR and CDR2 FQNEAQ (reference sequence). The junction had 12 bases not matched to a gene; V was cut back by 2 bases and J by 1 base. DNA for the CDR3: TGTGCCAGCAGCTTACCCGGGGGAGCGGGAGAGATCCAAGAGACCCAGTACTTC. Its protein is CASSLPGGAGEIQETQYF.

This clonotype occurred a few times. V and J are TRBV12-3 or TRBV12-4 and TRBJ2-7, with TRBD2 matching 11 bases. J was trimmed by 3 bases and V by 5 bases; bases with no gene match: 3. The CDR3 runs 14 residues. The CDR3 is CASSTGTSGYEQYF. The DNA for the CDR3 is TGTGCCAGCAGTACGGGGACTAGCGGCTACGAGCAGTACTTC.

This sequence joins TRBV11-2 and TRBJ2-2, with a weak D call TRBD1 (6 bases). V shed 6 bases and J shed 6 bases, with 17 bases lying between them. The CDR3 is 15 amino acids. Germline CDR1 reads SGHAT; CDR2 reads FQNNGV. The CDR3 region has the DNA TGTGCCAGCAGGTTCCAGGGACAAAAGTCCGGGGAGCTGTTTTTT. Its translation is CASRFQGQKSGELFF.

V and J are TRBV9 and TRBJ2-6, with D perhaps matching TRBD2 (6 bases). Germline V gene sequence: CDR1 SGDLS, CDR2 YYNGEE. V was trimmed by 3 bases and J by 2 bases, leaving 9 bases between them. CDR3 size: 15 residues. CDR3 amino acids: CASSERVTGANVLTF. CDR3 coding DNA: TGTGCCAGCAGCGAGCGGGTAACTGGGGCCAACGTCCTGACTTTC.

With respect to this clonotype: A clone one base away is much larger, so this may be a read error. V is TRBV6-2 or TRBV6-3 and J is TRBJ2-5; 13 bases match TRBD2. Germline V gives CDR1 MNHEY, CDR2 SVGEGT. The length of the CDR3 is 15 residues. The V and J ends lost 6 bases and 11 bases, in that order; junction bases with no gene match: 12. CDR3 in amino acids: CASSPLAGGTMEQYF. DNA of the CDR3: TGTGCCAGCAGCCCACTAGCGGGGGGGACGATGGAGCAGTACTTC.

V and J are TRBV20-1 and TRBJ2-1; perhaps D is TRBD1 or TRBD2 (6 bases each). Trimming shortened V by 7 bases and J by 5 bases, and 12 bases separated the two germline ends. Germline V CDR1 and CDR2: DFQATT, SNEGSKA (reference sequence). This CDR3 has 12 residues. Here the CDR3 reads CSGRGTNNEQFF. The CDR3 nucleotides are TGCAGTGGGAGGGGGACGAACAATGAGCAGTTCTTC.

This rearrangement joins TRBV29-1 to TRBJ2-7; 8 bases agree with TRBD2. Germline V gene lookup returns CDR1 SQVTM and CDR2 ANQGSEA. V trimming: 4 bases; J trimming: 3 bases; junction bases outside the gene matches: 5. The CDR3 runs to 13 residues. Here the CDR3 reads CSVGGGQFYEQYF. The CDR3 DNA sequence: TGCAGCGTTGGCGGGGGGCAGTTCTACGAGCAGTACTTC.